The clone carrying this TCR beta chain was detected a few times. Its target is unknown. The V gene lost 2 bases and the J gene lost 4 bases, with 11 bases spanning the gap. The CDR3 length is 14 residues. The germline gives CDR1 LGHNT, CDR2 FRNRAP. The sample belongs to a study of early T cells in non-severe SARS-CoV-2 infection. Whole-study results and caveats: VDJdb-based annotation leaned toward anti-spike CD8 responses and missed private and CD4 specificities.

Unique molecular identifiers were added to individual cDNA molecules. TCRdb reprocessed the 5' RACE reads via MiXCR and lists one record per CDR3 protein. The data contain about 64,000 distinct CDR3 sequences, 7% to 10% of them seen just once; the ten biggest clones take up 10% to 15%. The sequencing here drew on whole blood, taken at baseline. This TCR came from an adult who was a healthcare worker with PCR-confirmed SARS-CoV-2 infection or an uninfected control (not recorded which). The chain employs TRBV12-5 and TRBJ1-1; possibly TRBD1 for D (5 bases). The chain's CDR3 is CASGLHGGSTEAFF. The DNA of the CDR3 is TGTGCTAGTGGTTTGCATGGGGGGAGCACTGAAGCTTTCTTT.